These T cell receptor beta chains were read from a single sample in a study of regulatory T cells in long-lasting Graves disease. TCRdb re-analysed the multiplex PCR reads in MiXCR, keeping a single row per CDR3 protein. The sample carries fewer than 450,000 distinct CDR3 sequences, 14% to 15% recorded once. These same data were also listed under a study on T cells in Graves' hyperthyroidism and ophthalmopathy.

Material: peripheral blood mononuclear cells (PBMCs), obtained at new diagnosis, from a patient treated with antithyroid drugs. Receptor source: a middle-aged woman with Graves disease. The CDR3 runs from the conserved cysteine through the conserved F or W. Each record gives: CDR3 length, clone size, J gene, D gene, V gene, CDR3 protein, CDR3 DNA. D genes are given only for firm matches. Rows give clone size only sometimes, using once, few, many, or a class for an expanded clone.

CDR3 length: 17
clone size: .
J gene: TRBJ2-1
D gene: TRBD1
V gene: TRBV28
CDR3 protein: CASSGGGQGIPYNEQFF
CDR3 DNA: TGTGCCAGCAGTGGGGGGGGACAGGGCATCCCATACAATGAGCAGTTCTTC

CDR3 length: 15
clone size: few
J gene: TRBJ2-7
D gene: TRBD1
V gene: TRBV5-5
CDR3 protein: CASSLGWTGPYEQYF
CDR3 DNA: TGTGCCAGCAGCTTGGGATGGACAGGCCCCTACGAGCAGTACTTC

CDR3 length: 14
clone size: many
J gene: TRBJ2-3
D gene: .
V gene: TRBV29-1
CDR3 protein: CSVLPVGSTDTQYF
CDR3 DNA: TGCAGCGTTTTGCCAGTGGGAAGCACAGATACGCAGTATTTT

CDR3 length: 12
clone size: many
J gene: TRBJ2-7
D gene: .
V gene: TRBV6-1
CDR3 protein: CASSRPYYEQYF
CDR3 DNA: TGTGCCAGCAGTCGACCGTACTACGAGCAGTACTTC

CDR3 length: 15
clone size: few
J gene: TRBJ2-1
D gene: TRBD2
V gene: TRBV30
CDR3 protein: CAQQFPGGFYNEQFF
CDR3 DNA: TGTGCCCAGCAATTTCCGGGAGGATTCTACAATGAGCAGTTCTTC

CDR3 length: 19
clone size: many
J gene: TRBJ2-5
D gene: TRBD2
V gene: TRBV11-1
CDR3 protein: CASSPRGGLAAPYQETQYF
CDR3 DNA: TGTGCCAGCAGCCCCAGAGGGGGACTAGCGGCCCCGTACCAAGAGACCCAGTACTTC

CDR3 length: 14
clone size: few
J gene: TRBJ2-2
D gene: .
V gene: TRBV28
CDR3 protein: CASSRTVNTGELFF
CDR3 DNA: TGTGCCAGCAGTCGGACAGTGAACACCGGGGAGCTGTTTTTT

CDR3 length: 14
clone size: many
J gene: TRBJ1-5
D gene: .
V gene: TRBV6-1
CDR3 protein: CASSEARQYQPQHF
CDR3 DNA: TGTGCCAGCAGTGAAGCGCGACAGTATCAGCCCCAGCATTTT

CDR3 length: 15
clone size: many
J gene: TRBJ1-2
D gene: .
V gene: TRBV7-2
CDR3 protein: CASSLEVSAYYGYTF
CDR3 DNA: TGTGCCAGCAGCTTAGAGGTCTCAGCCTACTATGGCTACACCTTC

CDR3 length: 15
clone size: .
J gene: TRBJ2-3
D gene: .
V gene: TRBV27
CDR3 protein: CASSLNPSGPDTQYF
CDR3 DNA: TGTGCCAGCAGTTTAAACCCCAGCGGACCGGATACGCAGTATTTT

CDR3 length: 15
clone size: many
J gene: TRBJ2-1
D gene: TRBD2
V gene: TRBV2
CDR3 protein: CASSGVAGGGNEQFF
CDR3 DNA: TGTGCCAGCAGTGGGGTAGCGGGAGGGGGGAATGAGCAGTTCTTC

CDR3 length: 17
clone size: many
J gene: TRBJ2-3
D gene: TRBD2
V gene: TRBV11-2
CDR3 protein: CASRKQGLAGPTDTQYF
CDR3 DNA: TGTGCCAGCAGGAAACAGGGACTAGCGGGACCGACAGATACGCAGTATTTT

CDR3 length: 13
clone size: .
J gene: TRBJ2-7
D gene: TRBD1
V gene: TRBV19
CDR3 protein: CASSTTDRAEQYF
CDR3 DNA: TGTGCCAGTAGTACCACGGACAGGGCCGAGCAGTACTTC

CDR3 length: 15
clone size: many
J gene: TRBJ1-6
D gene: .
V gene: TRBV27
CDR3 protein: CASTQGPGNNSPLHF
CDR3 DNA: TGTGCCAGCACTCAAGGGCCGGGGAACAATTCACCCCTCCACTTT

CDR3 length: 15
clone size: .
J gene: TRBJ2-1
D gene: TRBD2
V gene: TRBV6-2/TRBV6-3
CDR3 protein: CASSEVAGGSNEQFF
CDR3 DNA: TGTGCCAGCAGTGAAGTGGCGGGAGGGTCCAATGAGCAGTTCTTC

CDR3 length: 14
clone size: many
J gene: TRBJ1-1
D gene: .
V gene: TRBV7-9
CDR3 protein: CASSERGWNTEAFF
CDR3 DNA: TGTGCCAGCAGTGAGCGGGGGTGGAACACTGAAGCTTTCTTT

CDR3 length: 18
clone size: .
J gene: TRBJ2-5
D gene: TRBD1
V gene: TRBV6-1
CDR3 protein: CASSHRDRGQGWQETQYF
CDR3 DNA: TGTGCCAGCAGCCACCGGGACAGGGGACAAGGGTGGCAAGAGACCCAGTACTTC

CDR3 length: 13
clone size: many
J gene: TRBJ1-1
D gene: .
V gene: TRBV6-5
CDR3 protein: CASSYNPRAEAFF
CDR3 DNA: TGTGCCAGCAGTTACAACCCCCGCGCTGAAGCTTTCTTT

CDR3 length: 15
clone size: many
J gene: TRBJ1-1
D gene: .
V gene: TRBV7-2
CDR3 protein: CASSSLDSLNTEAFF
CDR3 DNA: TGTGCCAGCAGCTCGTTGGACAGTTTGAACACTGAAGCTTTCTTT